Reported below is one T cell receptor (beta chain). The target antigen is unknown. This sample is part of a study of cytomegalovirus exposure and HLA in healthy donors. Looking at the study overall: HLA-typed donors contributed around 88 million unique TCRs, which were held in an early data release.

There are 16 residues in the CDR3. Germline trimming cut 4 bases from V and 2 bases from J; bases unmatched to any gene: 10. Germline lookup yields CDR1 SGHNT and CDR2 YYREEE (reference sequence). With 60 Vbeta and 13 Jbeta primers, the PCR was carried out. The data were produced by immunoSEQ multiplex PCR, yet TCRdb's version contains in-frame clones alone and is incomplete. Of 100,000 to 150,000 clones listed, over 8% are singletons. Regarding the study as a whole: In a later analysis, several top co-occurrence clusters appeared linked to parvovirus B19, influenza, CMV and Epstein-Barr virus.

Sequenced sample: PBMCs. The receptor was derived from a man in his forties or fifties in good health and CMV-seronegative. V is TRBV5-4 and J is TRBJ2-3, with TRBD1 identical over 7 bases. The CDR3 loop is CASSDPGTAPTDTQYF. Written as DNA, the CDR3 is TGTGCCAGCAGCGACCCCGGGACAGCCCCCACAGATACGCAGTATTTT.